This entry is about one T cell receptor beta chain. The entirety of the isolated RNA underwent reverse transcription, so expressed TCRB transcripts were sequenced. Clones were sequenced by immunoSEQ multiplex PCR, and TCRdb holds only the in-frame ones, with some missing. The sample lists 200,000 to 250,000 clones, roughly 9.6% seen once, with around 0.031% in the top ten. This sample stems from a study of beta chain features in type 1 diabetes. V trimming: 7 bases; J trimming: 2 bases; junction bases outside the gene matches: 2. Germline CDR1 MNHNS, CDR2 SASEGT. The CDR3 has 13 residues. A single heparinised draw of approximately 0.11 L on average was taken per donor.

This receptor was identified in a woman aged 18-29 years in good health. The gene calls are TRBV6-1 and TRBJ1-5; 7 bases map to TRBD1. The sample was naive CD4+ T cells from blood. CDR3 loop: CASTGQGNQPQHF. CDR3 DNA sequence: TGTGCCAGCACCGGACAGGGCAATCAGCCCCAGCATTTT.